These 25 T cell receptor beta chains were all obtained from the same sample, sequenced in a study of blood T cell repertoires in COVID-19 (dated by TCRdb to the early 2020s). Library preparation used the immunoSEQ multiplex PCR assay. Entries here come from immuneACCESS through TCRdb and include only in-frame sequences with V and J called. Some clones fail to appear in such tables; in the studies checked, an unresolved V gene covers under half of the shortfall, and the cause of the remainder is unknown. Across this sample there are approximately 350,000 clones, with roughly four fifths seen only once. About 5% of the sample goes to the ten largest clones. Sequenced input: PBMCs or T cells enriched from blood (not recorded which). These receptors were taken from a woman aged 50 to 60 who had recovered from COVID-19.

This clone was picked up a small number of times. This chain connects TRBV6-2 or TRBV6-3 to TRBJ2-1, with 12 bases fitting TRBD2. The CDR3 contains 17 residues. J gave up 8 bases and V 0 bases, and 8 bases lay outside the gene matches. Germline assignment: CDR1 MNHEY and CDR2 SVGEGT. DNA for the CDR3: TGTGCCAGCAGTTACTCAACTAGCGGGGGGATCGGGTATGAGCAGTTCTTC. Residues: CASSYSTSGGIGYEQFF.

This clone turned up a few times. The CDR3 spells CASSPGRQSSYEQYF. The CDR3 DNA sequence: TGTGCCAGCTCGCCCGGACGACAGAGCTCCTACGAGCAGTACTTC. This chain links TRBV18 with TRBJ2-7; D is perhaps TRBD1 (5 bases). The CDR3 runs 15 residues. CDR1 is KGHSH and CDR2 is LQKENI in the germline V gene. V was trimmed by 6 bases and J by 0 bases, leaving 15 bases between them.

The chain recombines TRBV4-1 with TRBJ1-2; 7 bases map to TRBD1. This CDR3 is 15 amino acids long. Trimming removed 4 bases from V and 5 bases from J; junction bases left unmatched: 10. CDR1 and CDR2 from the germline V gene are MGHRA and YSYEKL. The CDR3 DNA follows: TGCGCCAGCAGCCGAGGGGACAGTCGGGAATATGGCTACACCTTC. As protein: CASSRGDSREYGYTF.

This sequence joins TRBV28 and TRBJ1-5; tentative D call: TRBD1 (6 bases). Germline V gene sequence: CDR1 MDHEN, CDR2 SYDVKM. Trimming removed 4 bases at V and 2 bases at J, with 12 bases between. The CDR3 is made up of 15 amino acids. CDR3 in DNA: TGTGCCAGCAGTTCTGGGGGCGCGGGCAATCAGCCCCAGCATTTT. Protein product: CASSSGGAGNQPQHF.

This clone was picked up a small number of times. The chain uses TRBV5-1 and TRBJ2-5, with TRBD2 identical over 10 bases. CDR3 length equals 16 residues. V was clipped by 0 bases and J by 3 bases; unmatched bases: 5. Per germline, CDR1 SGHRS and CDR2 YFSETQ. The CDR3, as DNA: TGCGCCAGCAGCTTGGCCGGAGCGGGAGGGAAAGAGACCCAGTACTTC. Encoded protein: CASSLAGAGGKETQYF.

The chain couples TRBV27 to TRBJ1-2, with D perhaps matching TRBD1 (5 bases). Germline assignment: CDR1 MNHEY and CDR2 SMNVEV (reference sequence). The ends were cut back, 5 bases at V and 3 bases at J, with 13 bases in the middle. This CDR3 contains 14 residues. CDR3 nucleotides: TGTGCCAGCAGTCACACCGGGGGTGACTATGGCTACACCTTC. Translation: CASSHTGGDYGYTF.

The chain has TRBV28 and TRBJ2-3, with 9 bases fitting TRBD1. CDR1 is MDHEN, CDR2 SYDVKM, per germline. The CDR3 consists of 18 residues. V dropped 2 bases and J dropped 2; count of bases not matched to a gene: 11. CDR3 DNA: TGTGCCAGCAGTTTAAAACAGGGGGCTTTAATTAACACAGATACGCAGTATTTT. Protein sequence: CASSLKQGALINTDTQYF.

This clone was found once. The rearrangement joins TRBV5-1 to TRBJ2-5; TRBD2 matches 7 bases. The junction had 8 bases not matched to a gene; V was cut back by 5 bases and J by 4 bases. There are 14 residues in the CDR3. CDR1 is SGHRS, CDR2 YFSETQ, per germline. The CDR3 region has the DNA TGCGCCAGCAGACTGCAGGGCGGGAGAGAGACCCAGTACTTC. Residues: CASRLQGGRETQYF.

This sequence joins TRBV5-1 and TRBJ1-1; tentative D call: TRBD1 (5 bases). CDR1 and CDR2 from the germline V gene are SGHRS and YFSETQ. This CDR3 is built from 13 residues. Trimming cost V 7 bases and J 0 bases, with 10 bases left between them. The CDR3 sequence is CASQRQMNTEAFF. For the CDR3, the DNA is TGCGCCAGCCAACGACAGATGAACACTGAAGCTTTCTTT.

Here the CDR3 reads CAWSVEGLKAFF. CDR3 DNA sequence: TGTGCCTGGAGTGTAGAGGGACTGAAAGCTTTCTTT. The chain carries TRBV30 and TRBJ1-1, with D possibly being TRBD1 (5 bases). V was trimmed by 0 bases and J by 9 bases, leaving 11 bases between them. The V gene's germline CDR1 is GTSNPN and CDR2 SVGIG (reference sequence). The CDR3 runs 12 residues.

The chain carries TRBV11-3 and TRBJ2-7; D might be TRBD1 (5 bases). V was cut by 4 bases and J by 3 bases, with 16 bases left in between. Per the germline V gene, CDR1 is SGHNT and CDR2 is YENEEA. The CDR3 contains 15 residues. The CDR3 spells CASSSQGIRDYEQYF. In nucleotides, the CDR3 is TGTGCCAGCAGCTCGCAGGGTATTAGGGACTACGAGCAGTACTTC. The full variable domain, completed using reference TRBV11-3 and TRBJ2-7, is EAGVVQSPRYKIIEKKQPVAFWCNPISGHNTLYWYLQNLGQGPELLIRYENEEAVDDSQLPKDRFSAERLKGVDSTLKIQPAELGDSAVYLCASSSQGIRDYEQYFGPGTRLTVT.

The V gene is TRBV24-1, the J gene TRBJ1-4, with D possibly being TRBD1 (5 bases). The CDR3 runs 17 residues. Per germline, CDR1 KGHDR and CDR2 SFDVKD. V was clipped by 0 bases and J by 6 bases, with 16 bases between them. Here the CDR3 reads CATSDLGIGAPYEKLFF. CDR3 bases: TGTGCCACCAGTGATTTGGGCATAGGGGCCCCGTATGAAAAACTGTTTTTT.

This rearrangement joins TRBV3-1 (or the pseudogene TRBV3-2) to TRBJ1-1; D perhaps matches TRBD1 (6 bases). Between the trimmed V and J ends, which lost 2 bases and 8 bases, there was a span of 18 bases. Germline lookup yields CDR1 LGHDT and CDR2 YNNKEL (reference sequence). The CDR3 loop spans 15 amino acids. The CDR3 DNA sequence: TGTGCCAGCAGCCAATGGGGACTACAGGGTGGGGAAGCTTTCTTT. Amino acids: CASSQWGLQGGEAFF.

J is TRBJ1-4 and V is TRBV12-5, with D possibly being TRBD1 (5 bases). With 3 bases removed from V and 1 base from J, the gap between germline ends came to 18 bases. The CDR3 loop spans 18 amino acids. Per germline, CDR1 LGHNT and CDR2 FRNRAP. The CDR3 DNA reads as TGTGCTAGTGGTTTAAGCTCCCGGGCCAGGGAAACTAATGAAAAACTGTTTTTT. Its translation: CASGLSSRARETNEKLFF. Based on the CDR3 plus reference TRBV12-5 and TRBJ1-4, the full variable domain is DARVTQTPRHKVTEMGQEVTMRCQPILGHNTVFWYRQTMMQGLELLAYFRNRAPLDDSGMPKDRFSAEMPDATLATLKIQPSEPRDSAVYFCASGLSSRARETNEKLFFGSGTQLSVL.

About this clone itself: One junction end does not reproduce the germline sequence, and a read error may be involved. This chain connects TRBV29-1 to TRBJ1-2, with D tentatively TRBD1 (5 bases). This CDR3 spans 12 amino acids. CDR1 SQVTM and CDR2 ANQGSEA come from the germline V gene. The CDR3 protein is CSVEDSFYGYTF. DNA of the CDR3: TGCAGCGTGGAAGACAGTTTCTATGGCTACACCTTC. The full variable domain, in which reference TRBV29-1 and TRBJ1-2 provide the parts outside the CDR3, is SAVISQKPSRDICQRGTSLTIQCQVDSQVTMMFWYRQQPGQSLTLIATANQGSEATYESGFVIDKFPISRPNLTFSTLTVSNMSPEDSSIYLCSVEDSFYGYTFGSGTRLTVV.

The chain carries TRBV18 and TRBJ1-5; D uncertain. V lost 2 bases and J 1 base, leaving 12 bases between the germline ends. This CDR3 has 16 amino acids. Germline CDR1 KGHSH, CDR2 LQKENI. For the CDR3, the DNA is TGTGCCAGCTCACCAAGCACAGTTTGGAGCAATCAGCCCCAGCATTTT. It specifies CASSPSTVWSNQPQHF.

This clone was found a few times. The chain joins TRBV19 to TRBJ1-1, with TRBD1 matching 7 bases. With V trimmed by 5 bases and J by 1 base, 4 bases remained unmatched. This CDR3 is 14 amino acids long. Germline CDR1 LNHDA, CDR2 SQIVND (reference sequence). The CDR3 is CASSLRQGNTEAFF. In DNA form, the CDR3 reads TGTGCCAGTAGTTTACGACAGGGGAACACTGAAGCTTTCTTT.

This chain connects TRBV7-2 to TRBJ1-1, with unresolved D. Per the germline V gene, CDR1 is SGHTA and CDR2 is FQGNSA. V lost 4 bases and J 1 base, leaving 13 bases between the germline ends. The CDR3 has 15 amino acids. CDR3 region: CASSSMALPNTEAFF. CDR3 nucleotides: TGTGCCAGCAGCTCGATGGCATTGCCGAACACTGAAGCTTTCTTT. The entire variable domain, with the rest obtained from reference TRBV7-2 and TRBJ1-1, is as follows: GAGVSQSPSNKVTEKGKDVELRCDPISGHTALYWYRQSLGQGLEFLIYFQGNSAPDKSGLPSDRFSAERTGGSVSTLTIQRTQQEDSAVYLCASSSMALPNTEAFFGQGTRLTVV.

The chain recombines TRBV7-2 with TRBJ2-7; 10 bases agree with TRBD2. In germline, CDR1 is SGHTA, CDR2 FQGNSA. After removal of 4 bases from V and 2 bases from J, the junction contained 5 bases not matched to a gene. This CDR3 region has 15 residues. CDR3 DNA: TGTGCCAGCAGCTCACGACTAGCGGGTACCTACGAGCAGTACTTC. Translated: CASSSRLAGTYEQYF.

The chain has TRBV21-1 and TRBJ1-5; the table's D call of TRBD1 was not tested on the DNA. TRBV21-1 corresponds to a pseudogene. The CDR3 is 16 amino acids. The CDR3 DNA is TGTGCCAGCAGCAAAGGGCACAGGGTAGTTCAAGAGCCCCAGCATTTT. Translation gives CASSKGHRVVQEPQHF.

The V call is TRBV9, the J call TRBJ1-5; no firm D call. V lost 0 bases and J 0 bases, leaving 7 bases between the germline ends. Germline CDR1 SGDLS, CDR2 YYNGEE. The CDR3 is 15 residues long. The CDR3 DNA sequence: TGTGCCAGCAGCGTAGGAGGGTATAGCAATCAGCCCCAGCATTTT. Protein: CASSVGGYSNQPQHF.

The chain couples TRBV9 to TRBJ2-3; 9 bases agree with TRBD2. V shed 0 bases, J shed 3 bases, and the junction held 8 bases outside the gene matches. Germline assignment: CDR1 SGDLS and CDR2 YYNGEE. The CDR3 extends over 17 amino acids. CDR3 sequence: CASSVVRGRAETDTQYF. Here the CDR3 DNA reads TGTGCCAGCAGCGTAGTTCGCGGGAGGGCCGAAACAGATACGCAGTATTTT.

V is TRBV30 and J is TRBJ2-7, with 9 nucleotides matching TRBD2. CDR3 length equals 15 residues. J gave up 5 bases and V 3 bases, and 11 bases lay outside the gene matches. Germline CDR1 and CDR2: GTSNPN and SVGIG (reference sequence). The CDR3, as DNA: TGTGCCTGGAGGGGGAATCTAGCGGGGACCAACGAGCAGTACTTC. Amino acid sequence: CAWRGNLAGTNEQYF.

CDR3 residues: CSAQREEQYF. The CDR3 DNA follows: TGCAGTGCTCAACGGGAGGAGCAGTACTTC. The rearrangement links TRBV20-1 to TRBJ2-7; tentative D call: TRBD2 (6 bases). The CDR3 is made up of 10 amino acids. Germline V CDR1 and CDR2: DFQATT, SNEGSKA (reference sequence). With 5 bases removed from V and 7 bases from J, the gap between germline ends came to 9 bases.

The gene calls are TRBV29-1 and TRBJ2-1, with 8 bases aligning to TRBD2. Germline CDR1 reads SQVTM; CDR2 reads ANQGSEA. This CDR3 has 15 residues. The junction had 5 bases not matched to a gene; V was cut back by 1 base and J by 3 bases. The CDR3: CSVEAGGRLYNEQFF. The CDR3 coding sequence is TGCAGCGTTGAAGCGGGGGGGCGACTCTACAATGAGCAGTTCTTC.